What follows are 4 T cell receptor beta chains derived from one specimen sequenced in a study of blood T cells in healthy people across ages. Through a sample-barcoded 5' primer and a J-beta primer mix, a second PCR was run for about 6 to 12 cycles. TCRdb reprocessed the 5' RACE reads with MiXCR, giving one entry per CDR3 protein. The sample lists about 640,000 distinct CDR3 sequences; approximately 50% were seen once. Specimen: blood. These receptors came from a man aged 55 to 70 in good health.

DNA of the CDR3: TGTGCCAGCAGCCCAGAACGACAGGCTAACTATGGCTACACCTTC. Translating it yields CASSPERQANYGYTF. The chain links TRBV4-2 to TRBJ1-2; perhaps TRBD1 as D (6 bases). The CDR3 has 15 amino acids. Trimming removed 4 bases from V and 0 bases from J, with 12 bases in between. Germline V gene sequence: CDR1 LGHNA, CDR2 YNFKEQ.

The chain joins TRBV12-3 or TRBV12-4 to TRBJ2-3, with no clear D. The CDR3 has 12 residues. Deletions cut 3 bases from V and 9 bases from J, with 10 bases between. The DNA for the CDR3 is TGTGCCAGCAGTTTGCAGGTTAGCACGCAGTATTTT. Translating it yields CASSLQVSTQYF.

The genes are TRBV4-1 and TRBJ2-2; 10 bases agree with TRBD1. V shed 4 bases and J 5 bases; nucleotides not matched to a gene: 4. CDR1 MGHRA and CDR2 YSYEKL come from the germline V gene. The length of the CDR3 is 15 residues. The CDR3 here is CASSLGQGTTGELFF. The CDR3, as DNA: TGCGCCAGCAGCCTGGGACAGGGGACGACCGGGGAGCTGTTTTTT.

Comments on this clonotype: Compared with germline, one end of the junction differs, possibly owing to a read error. This CDR3 is CSVEDPDRGGNERFF. Here the CDR3 DNA reads TGCAGCGTTGAAGACCCGGACAGGGGAGGCAATGAGCGGTTCTTC. V is TRBV29-1 and J is TRBJ2-1; 9 bases fit TRBD1. The CDR3 consists of 15 residues. Germline CDR1 reads SQVTM; CDR2 reads ANQGSEA.